Shown below are 20 T cell receptor beta chains from a single sample sequenced in a study of cytotoxic CD8 clonotypes in ibrutinib-treated CLL. Produced via immunoSEQ multiplex PCR; TCRdb's table is partial and in-frame only. Of approximately 190,000 clones in the sample, nearly 80% were seen once. The sample consisted of PBMCs, taken after 12 months of ibrutinib treatment. Receptors were obtained from a human donor with chronic lymphocytic leukemia.

V gene TRBV11-2 combines with J gene TRBJ2-3, with 7 nucleotides matching TRBD1. Trimming took 7 bases from V and 0 from J; bases not matched to a gene: 7. The CDR3 length is 15 residues. Germline CDR1 and CDR2: SGHAT and FQNNGV. Written as DNA, the CDR3 is TGTGCCAGCAAGAGACAGGGCCGAAGCACAGATACGCAGTATTTT. The encoded protein is CASKRQGRSTDTQYF.

The chain has TRBV2 and TRBJ2-1; TRBD1 might be the D (6 bases). There are 13 residues in the CDR3. CDR1 SNHLY and CDR2 FYNNEI come from the germline V gene. V shed 9 bases and J shed 6 bases, with 15 bases lying between them. The CDR3: CASRQVVFNEQFF. CDR3 nucleotide sequence: TGTGCCAGTAGACAGGTGGTCTTCAATGAGCAGTTCTTC.

At least ten counts were recorded for this clone. The chain uses TRBV5-1 and TRBJ1-2; 10 nucleotides align to TRBD1. V trimming: 5 bases; J trimming: 5 bases; junction bases outside the gene matches: 9. This CDR3 has 15 residues. Germline V lookup: CDR1 SGHRS, CDR2 YFSETQ. The chain's CDR3 is CASSSGQGILYGYTF. CDR3 nucleotides: TGCGCCAGCAGTTCGGGACAGGGGATTCTGTATGGCTACACCTTC.

This clone was picked up one time. The V and J genes are TRBV25-1 and TRBJ1-4; 9 bases are a match to TRBD1. CDR1 and CDR2 from the germline V gene are MGHDK and SYGVNS. The CDR3 is made up of 14 amino acids. V gave up 4 bases and J gave up 7 bases; unmatched junction bases: 4. CDR3 residues: CASSGTGVSEKLFF. CDR3 DNA sequence: TGTGCCAGCAGTGGGACAGGGGTGAGTGAAAAACTGTTTTTT.

V usage is TRBV30 and J usage is TRBJ1-2; a possible D gene is TRBD1 (5 bases). The V and J ends lost 3 bases and 7 bases respectively, with 12 bases between them. CDR3 length: 12 residues. Germline values: CDR1 GTSNPN, CDR2 SVGIG (reference sequence). CDR3: CAWRGGIGGYTF. CDR3 sequence (DNA): TGTGCCTGGAGGGGGGGGATAGGTGGCTACACCTTC.

V is TRBV7-3 and J is TRBJ1-1, with D unresolved. Deletions cut 2 bases from V and 2 bases from J, with 15 bases between. Germline V gene lookup returns CDR1 SGHTA and CDR2 FQGTGA. This CDR3 region has 16 residues. In nucleotides, the CDR3 is TGTGCCAGCAGCTTAGCCCCTACGGCAGGCAACACTGAAGCTTTCTTT. This translates into CASSLAPTAGNTEAFF.

The J gene is TRBJ2-7, the V gene TRBV5-1, with D maybe TRBD1 (6 bases). Germline V gene data show CDR1 as SGHRS and CDR2 as YFSETQ. V lost 4 bases and J lost 2, with 16 bases in between. CDR3 size: 15 residues. The CDR3 region is CASSPDFGTPYEQYF. The CDR3 DNA reads as TGCGCCAGCAGCCCGGATTTTGGGACACCCTACGAGCAGTACTTC.

The chain has TRBV12-1 and TRBJ2-7; TRBD2 was called by the table and not checked on the DNA. TRBV12-1 is an annotated pseudogene. This CDR3 comprises 13 residues. The CDR3 DNA reads TGTGCCCAGCGGCGGCCAGTCTCCTACGAGCAGTACTTC. Its protein is CAQRRPVSYEQYF.

This clone was counted once. The chain couples TRBV27 to TRBJ2-2; D gene uncertain. The CDR3 has 14 amino acids. Trimming shortened V by 2 bases and J by 8 bases, and 12 bases separated the two germline ends. CDR1 is MNHEY and CDR2 is SMNVEV in the germline V gene (reference sequence). CDR3 loop: CASSLLPKMGELFF. DNA for the CDR3: TGTGCCAGCAGTTTACTTCCTAAAATGGGGGAGCTGTTTTTT.

The V gene is TRBV27, the J gene TRBJ2-3; maybe TRBD2 (6 bases). V lost 3 bases, J lost 0 bases, and 7 bases lay in between. Germline loops: CDR1 MNHEY, CDR2 SMNVEV (reference sequence). This CDR3 is 14 amino acids long. CDR3 amino acids: CASSLLASTDTQYF. CDR3 DNA: TGTGCCAGCAGTTTGCTAGCGAGCACAGATACGCAGTATTTT.

The chain has TRBV9 and TRBJ2-5; tentatively, D is TRBD2 (5 bases). Germline CDR1 reads SGDLS; CDR2 reads YYNGEE. V shed 0 bases and J shed 4 bases, with 16 bases lying between them. This CDR3 spans 16 amino acids. In DNA form, the CDR3 reads TGTGCCAGCAGCGTAGGTAGACTACCTTCGTCAGAGACCCAGTACTTC. This encodes CASSVGRLPSSETQYF.

The chain links TRBV11-2 to TRBJ2-7; unclear D gene. The CDR3 has 13 residues. The V gene lost 5 bases and the J gene lost 2 bases, with 10 bases spanning the gap. Germline CDR1 reads SGHAT; CDR2 reads FQNNGV. This chain's CDR3 is CASSVGLAYEQYF. CDR3 nucleotides: TGTGCCAGCAGCGTAGGGTTAGCCTACGAGCAGTACTTC.

V is TRBV4-1 and J is TRBJ2-3; the D call may be TRBD1 or TRBD2 (5 bases each). The V and J ends lost 2 bases and 7 bases respectively, with 16 bases between them. The CDR3 consists of 15 residues. Germline CDR1 is MGHRA and CDR2 is YSYEKL. CDR3 coding DNA: TGCGCCAGCAGCCAACCCCGAAATAGGGGACATACGCAGTATTTT. This codes for CASSQPRNRGHTQYF.

This clone was recorded once. The chain employs TRBV6-6 and TRBJ2-7; 10 bases line up with TRBD2. Trimming cost V 0 bases and J 4 bases; bases outside gene matches: 6. Germline-derived CDR1 and CDR2 are MNHNY and SVGAGI (reference sequence). The CDR3 has 16 amino acids. In nucleotides, the CDR3 is TGTGCCAGCAGTTACTCTAGGACTAGCGGAGATTACGAGCAGTACTTC. It specifies CASSYSRTSGDYEQYF.

V is TRBV13 and J is TRBJ1-2; TRBD1 agrees at 7 bases. V shed 5 bases and J 4 bases; nucleotides not matched to a gene: 10. Germline V CDR1 and CDR2: PRHDT, FYEKMQ (reference sequence). The CDR3 runs to 15 residues. The CDR3, as DNA: TGTGCCAGCAGCCCCCGGGACAGCGCGAGCTATGGCTACACCTTC. This codes for CASSPRDSASYGYTF.

This chain's CDR3 is CASKPERGPGSYEQYF. Written as DNA, the CDR3 is TGTGCCAGCAAACCAGAAAGGGGGCCTGGCTCCTACGAGCAGTACTTC. This chain connects TRBV7-8 to TRBJ2-7, with 7 nucleotides matching TRBD1. This CDR3 is 16 amino acids long. Trimming at V came to 7 bases and at J to 0 bases, leaving 12 bases not matched to a gene. Per the germline V gene, CDR1 is SGHVS and CDR2 is FQNEAQ.

The gene calls are TRBV25-1 and TRBJ1-1; D possibly corresponds to TRBD1 (6 bases). CDR1 is MGHDK and CDR2 is SYGVNS in the germline V gene. There are 14 residues in the CDR3. The V end lost 7 bases, the J end lost 11 bases, and 23 bases lay between the germline ends. The CDR3 is CASTVGQGIGGAFF. The CDR3 region has the DNA TGTGCCAGCACTGTAGGGCAGGGGATTGGCGGGGCTTTCTTT.

The chain couples TRBV5-1 to TRBJ2-3; D is tentatively TRBD1 or TRBD2 (5 bases each). V was clipped by 6 bases and J by 6 bases, with 17 bases between them. This CDR3 is 14 amino acids long. Looked up from germline, CDR1 is SGHRS and CDR2 is YFSETQ. The CDR3 reads CASTKIAGTDTQYF. The CDR3, as DNA: TGCGCCAGCACCAAAATCGCAGGGACCGATACGCAGTATTTT. The full variable domain, rest sourced from reference TRBV5-1 and TRBJ2-3, is KAGVTQTPRYLIKTRGQQVTLSCSPISGHRSVSWYQQTPGQGLQFLFEYFSETQRNKGNFPGRFSGRQFSNSRSEMNVSTLELGDSALYLCASTKIAGTDTQYFGPGTRLTVL.

The genes are TRBV30 and TRBJ1-1; D is ambiguous. Germline V CDR1 and CDR2: GTSNPN, SVGIG (reference sequence). V lost 3 bases to trimming and J lost 0 bases, with 8 bases between them. This CDR3 comprises 13 residues. CDR3 coding DNA: TGTGCCTGGAGCTCCAGACTGAACACTGAAGCTTTCTTT. Translated: CAWSSRLNTEAFF.

This chain connects TRBV12-5 to TRBJ2-3; TRBD2 is a possible D gene (5 bases). V gave up 8 bases and J gave up 0 bases, with 9 bases separating them. The CDR3 totals 13 residues. CDR1 is LGHNT, CDR2 FRNRAP, per germline. CDR3 amino acids: CASRSGSTDTQYF. CDR3 nucleotide sequence: TGTGCTAGTCGGTCGGGAAGCACAGATACGCAGTATTTT.